This T cell receptor (beta chain) was identified during a study of chronic HIV infection and antiretroviral therapy. V shed 4 bases and J 2 bases; nucleotides not matched to a gene: 1. This CDR3 is built from 16 residues. Germline V gives CDR1 MRHNA, CDR2 SNTAGT. TCRdb reprocessed the 5' RACE reads with MiXCR, giving one entry per CDR3 protein. The data contain 30,000 or so distinct CDR3 sequences, over 7% of them seen just once; the ten biggest clones take up roughly 2.7%. This clonotype was seen many times. The clonotype originates from an adult who had HIV and had not received antiretroviral therapy, or was an uninfected healthy control (not recorded which). Sequencing input: peripheral blood. The rearrangement links TRBV6-4 to TRBJ2-3; TRBD2 matches 15 bases. The CDR3 loop reads CASSGTSGGATDTQYF. CDR3 coding DNA: TGTGCCAGCAGTGGGACTAGCGGGGGGGCCACAGATACGCAGTATTTT.